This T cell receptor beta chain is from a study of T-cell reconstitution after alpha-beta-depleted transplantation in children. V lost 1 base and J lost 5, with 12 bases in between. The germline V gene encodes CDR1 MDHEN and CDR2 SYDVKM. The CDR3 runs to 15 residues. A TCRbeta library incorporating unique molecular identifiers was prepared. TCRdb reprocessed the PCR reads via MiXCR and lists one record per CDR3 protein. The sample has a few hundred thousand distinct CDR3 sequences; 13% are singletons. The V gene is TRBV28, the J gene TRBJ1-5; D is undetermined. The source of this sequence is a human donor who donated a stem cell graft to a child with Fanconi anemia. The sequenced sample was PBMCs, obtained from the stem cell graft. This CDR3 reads CASSLLGKVDQPQHF. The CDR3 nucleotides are TGTGCCAGCAGTTTATTAGGGAAGGTGGATCAGCCCCAGCATTTT.